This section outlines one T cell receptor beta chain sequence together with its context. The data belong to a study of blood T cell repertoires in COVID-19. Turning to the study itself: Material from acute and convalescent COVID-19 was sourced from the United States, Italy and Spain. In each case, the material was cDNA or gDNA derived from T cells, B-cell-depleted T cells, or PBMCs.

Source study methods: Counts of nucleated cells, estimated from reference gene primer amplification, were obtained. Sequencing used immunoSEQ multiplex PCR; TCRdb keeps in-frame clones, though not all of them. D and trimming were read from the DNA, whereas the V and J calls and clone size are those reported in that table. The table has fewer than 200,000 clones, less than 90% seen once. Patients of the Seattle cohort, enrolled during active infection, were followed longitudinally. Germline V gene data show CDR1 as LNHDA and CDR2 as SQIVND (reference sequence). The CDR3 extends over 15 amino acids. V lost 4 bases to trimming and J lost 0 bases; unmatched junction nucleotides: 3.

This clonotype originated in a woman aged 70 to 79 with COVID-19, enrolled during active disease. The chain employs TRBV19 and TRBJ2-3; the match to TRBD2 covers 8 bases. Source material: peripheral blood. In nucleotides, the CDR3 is TGTGCCAGTAGTAGGGCTAGCGGGAGCACAGATACGCAGTATTTT. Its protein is CASSRASGSTDTQYF.